This entry lists 32 T cell receptor beta chains sequenced from one sample in a study of cytomegalovirus exposure and HLA in healthy donors (dated by TCRdb to the late 2010s). Library preparation employed the immunoSEQ multiplex PCR assay. A mixture of 60 forward primers for TCR Vbeta segments and 13 reverse primers for TCR Jbeta segments was used in the multiplex PCR. Imported from immuneACCESS, the table was reduced by TCRdb to in-frame sequences with V and J called. These copies leave out some clones; in studies compared against another copy, an unresolved V gene accounts for under half, and the cause of the remainder is not known. This sample lists 120,000 or so clones; around three quarters were detected once. The ten largest clones take up about 2% of the sample. The sample taken for sequencing was PBMCs. The source is a man between 18 and 29 years old in good health and CMV-seronegative.

This clone has just a few counts. The chain is built from TRBV27 and TRBJ2-2; TRBD2 matches at 9 bases. The ends lost 4 bases at V and 5 bases at J; junction bases unmatched: 8. Germline-derived CDR1 and CDR2 are MNHEY and SMNVEV (reference sequence). The CDR3 covers 16 residues. The CDR3 loop is CASSSIGAGGTGELFF. DNA of the CDR3: TGTGCCAGCAGTTCCATTGGGGCGGGGGGGACCGGGGAGCTGTTTTTT.

This clone was observed a handful of times. CDR3 amino acids: CSVDAGGGLATNEKLFF. Here the CDR3 DNA reads TGCAGCGTTGATGCAGGGGGTGGACTCGCAACTAATGAAAAACTGTTTTTT. J is TRBJ1-4 and V is TRBV29-1; 7 bases are a match to TRBD1. The germline gives CDR1 SQVTM, CDR2 ANQGSEA. V was pared by 3 bases and J by 0 bases, with 10 bases of the junction left unmatched. The CDR3 loop spans 17 amino acids. Full variable domain (remainder filled in from reference TRBV29-1 and TRBJ1-4): SAVISQKPSRDICQRGTSLTIQCQVDSQVTMMFWYRQQPGQSLTLIATANQGSEATYESGFVIDKFPISRPNLTFSTLTVSNMSPEDSSIYLCSVDAGGGLATNEKLFFGSGTQLSVL.

This chain uses TRBV10-2 with TRBJ1-6; 7 bases match TRBD1. Germline V CDR1 and CDR2: WSHSY, SAAADI. After removal of 4 bases from V and 8 bases from J, the junction contained 5 bases not matched to a gene. CDR3 length: 14 residues. CDR3 loop: CASSGRTGDSPLHF. The CDR3 DNA reads TGCGCCAGCAGTGGTCGGACAGGAGATTCACCCCTCCACTTT.

This clone was counted only a few times. The chain is built from TRBV19 and TRBJ1-3; no reliable D call. The length of the CDR3 is 13 residues. Trimming removed 8 bases at V and 2 bases at J, with 10 bases between. Germline assignment: CDR1 LNHDA and CDR2 SQIVND (reference sequence). The CDR3 sequence is CASGAGTGNTIYF. The CDR3, as DNA: TGTGCCAGTGGAGCGGGGACTGGAAACACCATATATTTT.

The genes are TRBV15 and TRBJ2-2; 9 positions match TRBD1. Germline V CDR1 and CDR2: LNHNV, YYDKDF (reference sequence). With 8 bases clipped from V and 5 bases from J, the junction kept 3 bases outside the gene matches. This CDR3 has 13 amino acids. The CDR3 DNA follows: TGTGCCACCCGGGACAGGGAAACCGGGGAGCTGTTTTTT. This codes for CATRDRETGELFF. Full variable domain (rest looked up from reference TRBV15 and TRBJ2-2): DAMVIQNPRYQVTQFGKPVTLSCSQTLNHNVMYWYQQKSSQAPKLLFHYYDKDFNNEADTPDNFQSRRPNTSFCFLDIRSPGLGDTAMYLCATRDRETGELFFGEGSRLTVL.

The rearrangement uses TRBV25-1 and TRBJ1-1; D is uncertain. Germline V gene data show CDR1 as MGHDK and CDR2 as SYGVNS. Trimming cost V 9 bases and J 1 base, with 3 bases left between them. There are 10 residues in the CDR3. CDR3 sequence reads: CARQNTEAFF. For the CDR3, the DNA is TGTGCCAGACAGAACACTGAAGCTTTCTTT.

This clone was observed a few times. The chain uses TRBV4-2 and TRBJ1-5; D uncertain. The CDR3 is 14 residues long. Germline V CDR1 and CDR2: LGHNA, YNFKEQ. Trimming stripped 1 base from V and 0 bases from J, with 4 bases between. The CDR3 reads CASSQGDSNQPQHF. CDR3 nucleotide sequence: TGTGCCAGCAGCCAAGGAGATAGCAATCAGCCCCAGCATTTT.

The genes are TRBV7-8 and TRBJ2-3; D is ambiguous. CDR1 is SGHVS, CDR2 FQNEAQ, per germline. This CDR3 comprises 16 residues. Trimming removed 1 base from V and 0 bases from J, with 11 bases in between. The CDR3 protein is CASSLDPGPSTDTQYF. In DNA, the CDR3 is TGTGCCAGCAGCTTAGATCCGGGTCCTAGCACAGATACGCAGTATTTT.

The genes are TRBV4-2 and TRBJ2-3, with D possibly being TRBD1 (5 bases). V lost 0 bases, J lost 3 bases, and 10 bases lay in between. CDR3 length: 15 residues. CDR1 and CDR2 (germline): LGHNA, YNFKEQ. CDR3 protein: CASSQDPGWTDTQYF. The CDR3 coding sequence is TGTGCCAGCAGCCAAGATCCAGGGTGGACAGATACGCAGTATTTT.

This clone was detected only a few times. The chain is built from TRBV9 and TRBJ1-1; possibly TRBD1 for D (6 bases). CDR3 length: 17 amino acids. CDR1 is SGDLS, CDR2 YYNGEE, per germline. Trimming left V 0 bases short and J 0 bases short, with 15 bases between. For the CDR3, the DNA is TGTGCCAGCAGCGTAGGAGGGGGGGGCGGAATGAACACTGAAGCTTTCTTT. It specifies CASSVGGGGGMNTEAFF.

The rearrangement uses TRBV19 and TRBJ2-1; TRBD2 aligns across 9 bases. The length of the CDR3 is 16 residues. The J segment lost 1 base and the V segment lost 4 bases, leaving 5 bases of the junction unmatched. Germline loops: CDR1 LNHDA, CDR2 SQIVND (reference sequence). In DNA form, the CDR3 reads TGTGCCAGTAGTAAGACTAGCGGCATATCCTACAATGAGCAGTTCTTC. It yields the protein CASSKTSGISYNEQFF.

This clone showed up just once. This chain connects TRBV28 to TRBJ2-7, with 11 bases aligning to TRBD1. The J segment lost 10 bases and the V segment lost 6 bases, leaving 5 bases of the junction unmatched. This CDR3 has 12 amino acids. From germline, CDR1 is MDHEN and CDR2 SYDVKM. CDR3 protein: CASRDRGLFQYF. CDR3 nucleotide sequence: TGTGCCAGCAGGGACAGGGGGCTCTTCCAGTACTTC.

The genes are TRBV5-6 and TRBJ2-7; D is perhaps TRBD1 (6 bases). Germline lookup yields CDR1 SGHDT and CDR2 YYEEEE. The V and J ends lost 3 bases and 0 bases respectively, with 10 bases between them. The CDR3 contains 14 residues. In DNA, the CDR3 is TGTGCCAGCAGCTCTGGACAGATCTCCTACGAGCAGTACTTC. This encodes CASSSGQISYEQYF.

J is TRBJ2-7 and V is TRBV7-2; a possible D gene is TRBD1 (6 bases). The germline V gene encodes CDR1 SGHTA and CDR2 FQGNSA. This CDR3 has 14 amino acids. Deletions cut 6 bases from V and 3 bases from J, with 15 bases between. In DNA, the CDR3 is TGTGCCAGCAGTTCGGGACACAGTCACTACGAGCAGTACTTC. Protein: CASSSGHSHYEQYF.

This clone was found once. This chain links TRBV5-4 with TRBJ2-1, with 9 positions matching TRBD2. Per germline, CDR1 SGHNT and CDR2 YYREEE (reference sequence). V shed 3 bases, J shed 2 bases, and the junction held 6 bases outside the gene matches. There are 16 residues in the CDR3. CDR3 amino acids: CASSSGTSTTYNEQFF. CDR3 DNA sequence: TGTGCCAGCAGCTCAGGGACTAGCACCACCTACAATGAGCAGTTCTTC.

The chain links TRBV6-5 to TRBJ1-5, with TRBD1 identical over 8 bases. The ends lost 6 bases at V and 1 base at J; junction bases unmatched: 5. The CDR3 totals 15 residues. Looked up from germline, CDR1 is MNHEY and CDR2 is SVGAGI. The CDR3 bases are TGTGCCAGCAGGCGTGACAGGGGCAGCAATCAGCCCCAGCATTTT. It specifies CASRRDRGSNQPQHF.

This clone was detected only once. This chain joins TRBV19 and TRBJ2-5; 8 bases map to TRBD1. The J call may be wrong; the DNA end is better matched by TRBJ2-7. Per germline, CDR1 LNHDA and CDR2 SQIVND (reference sequence). There are 13 residues in the CDR3. CDR3 sequence (DNA): TGTGCCAGCCGGACAGGGCCACCCTACGAGCAGTACTTC. This translates into CASRTGPPYEQYF.

This chain uses TRBV5-1 with TRBJ2-5; D is unresolved. Between the trimmed V and J ends, which lost 1 base and 4 bases, there was a span of 5 bases. Germline CDR1 SGHRS, CDR2 YFSETQ. The CDR3 sequence is 12 residues long. The CDR3 bases are TGCGCCAGCAGCTTGCTAGGAGAGACCCAGTACTTC. Its translation is CASSLLGETQYF.

The CDR3 spells CASRTRATNEKLFF. For the CDR3, the DNA is TGTGCCAGCAGAACCCGGGCAACTAATGAAAAACTGTTTTTT. The chain carries TRBV6-5 and TRBJ1-4; D is unresolved. V gave up 6 bases and J gave up 0 bases, with 8 bases separating them. The germline CDR1 and CDR2 sequences are MNHEY and SVGAGI. CDR3 length: 14 amino acids.

The chain couples TRBV7-9 to TRBJ2-2, with 11 positions matching TRBD2. In germline, CDR1 is SEHNR, CDR2 FQNEAQ (reference sequence). Trimming cost V 2 bases and J 5 bases; bases outside gene matches: 4. The CDR3 has 16 residues. CDR3: CASSLLLAGGTGELFF. The CDR3 nucleotides are TGTGCCAGCAGCTTACTTCTAGCGGGAGGAACCGGGGAGCTGTTTTTT.

This clone is a singleton in its sample. V gene TRBV4-1 combines with J gene TRBJ2-2; tentative D call: TRBD2 (7 bases). Germline loops: CDR1 MGHRA, CDR2 YSYEKL. This CDR3 is built from 15 residues. V lost 6 bases and J lost 2, with 13 bases in between. Here the CDR3 reads CASRWEGGNTGELFF. CDR3 DNA sequence: TGCGCCAGCAGATGGGAGGGGGGAAACACCGGGGAGCTGTTTTTT.

The chain uses TRBV18 and TRBJ2-5, with TRBD1 matching over 8 bases. Germline V CDR1 and CDR2: KGHSH, LQKENI. Losses at the gene ends were 2 bases for V and 4 bases for J; bases not matched to a gene: 3. This CDR3 region has 14 residues. The DNA for the CDR3 is TGTGCCAGCTCACCAGCAGGGGGCGGAGAGACCCAGTACTTC. The encoded protein is CASSPAGGGETQYF.

Note on this clone: One end of the junction is discordant with germline, which a read error may explain. This chain links TRBV7-7 with TRBJ2-1; D not certain. From germline, CDR1 is SSHAT and CDR2 FNYEAQ (reference sequence). CDR3 length equals 13 residues. CDR3 region: CASSLTGGNEQFF. The CDR3 coding sequence is TGTGCTAGCAGCTTAACCGGCGGCAATGAGCAGTTCTTC.

V is TRBV6-5 and J is TRBJ1-2, with a weak D call TRBD1 (5 bases). The V gene's germline CDR1 is MNHEY and CDR2 SVGAGI. The CDR3 length is 14 residues. V lost 0 bases and J lost 5, with 10 bases in between. For the CDR3, the DNA is TGTGCCAGCAGTTACTCTGGGGGGTGGTATGGCTACACCTTC. Translating gives CASSYSGGWYGYTF.

The chain is built from TRBV5-4 and TRBJ2-7; the match to TRBD1 covers 7 bases. The length of the CDR3 is 15 residues. With V trimmed by 2 bases and J by 4 bases, 9 bases remained unmatched. CDR1 and CDR2 (germline): SGHNT, YYREEE (reference sequence). CDR3 sequence reads: CASSLDRALSYEQYV. As DNA, the CDR3 is TGTGCCAGCAGCTTAGACAGGGCCCTCTCGTACGAGCAGTACGTC.

This chain links TRBV2 with TRBJ2-7; 7 bases map to TRBD2. J gave up 3 bases and V 4 bases, and 3 bases lay outside the gene matches. This CDR3 region has 13 residues. The germline V gene has CDR1 SNHLY and CDR2 FYNNEI. The CDR3 DNA sequence: TGTGCCAGCAGTGGTGGCGGGAGCTACGAGCAGTACGTC. Encoded protein: CASSGGGSYEQYV.

This chain links TRBV27 with TRBJ2-1; 15 positions agree with TRBD2. Germline trimming cut 6 bases from V and 10 bases from J; bases unmatched to any gene: 10. The germline V gene encodes CDR1 MNHEY and CDR2 SMNVEV (reference sequence). The CDR3 sequence is 16 residues long. The CDR3 bases are TGTGCCAGCAGACATTGGACTAGCGGGAGGGCCAAGGAGCAGTTCTTC. Amino acid sequence: CASRHWTSGRAKEQFF.

V is TRBV5-4 and J is TRBJ2-3, with D possibly matching TRBD2 (7 bases). CDR1 is SGHNT, CDR2 YYREEE, per germline (reference sequence). V gave up 10 bases and J gave up 0 bases, with 18 bases separating them. CDR3 length equals 15 residues. The CDR3 spells CAAGATGRSTDTQYF. CDR3 in DNA: TGTGCCGCGGGGGCGACGGGTCGTAGCACAGATACGCAGTATTTT.

The V call is TRBV14, the J call TRBJ2-1, with D perhaps TRBD1 (5 bases). The CDR3 extends over 13 amino acids. V was trimmed by 0 bases and J by 11 bases, leaving 11 bases between them. From germline, CDR1 is SGHDN and CDR2 FVKESK. Here the CDR3 DNA reads TGTGCCAGCAGCCAAGAATGGCAGGGCCAGCAGTTCTTC. Its translation is CASSQEWQGQQFF.

This clone was observed a few times. The chain recombines TRBV7-9 with TRBJ2-3; D remains unclear. V dropped 5 bases and J dropped 5 bases, with 11 bases sitting between them. Germline V gene sequence: CDR1 SEHNR, CDR2 FQNEAQ (reference sequence). The CDR3 is 13 residues long. The CDR3 nucleotides read TGTGCCAGCAGCCGCCTATCAGGAGATACGCAGTATTTT. As protein: CASSRLSGDTQYF.

This chain joins TRBV5-1 and TRBJ2-1, with 8 bases aligning to TRBD2. After removal of 5 bases from V and 9 bases from J, the junction contained 10 bases not matched to a gene. CDR3 length: 14 amino acids. Germline V lookup: CDR1 SGHRS, CDR2 YFSETQ. The CDR3 DNA sequence: TGCGCCAGCAGTAACGGGAGGGTGTTGGGTGAGCAGTTCTTC. Translation gives CASSNGRVLGEQFF.

This chain joins TRBV7-9 and TRBJ2-2; tentatively, D is TRBD2 (6 bases). The CDR3 consists of 14 residues. V was shortened by 8 bases and J by 4 bases, with 14 bases between the two germline ends. The germline V gene encodes CDR1 SEHNR and CDR2 FQNEAQ (reference sequence). The CDR3 DNA follows: TGTGCCAGCGGCGCGTCCGGGAGCACCGGGGAGCTGTTTTTT. Translation gives CASGASGSTGELFF.